These 32 T cell receptor beta chains were sequenced from one sample in a study of human T cells and chemical hapten exposure. Time point indicated: pre-sensitization, week 0. This sample's treatment: therapeutic diphenylcyclopropenone sensitization with weekly scalp DPC. From the RACE reads, TCRdb called clonotypes with MiXCR, one entry per CDR3 protein. The sample lists tens of thousands of distinct CDR3 sequences; roughly 6.7% were seen once. Sequenced here: whole blood, sampled in connection with sensitization to the hapten diphenylcyclopropenone (DPC). The receptors stem from a woman in her 30s with alopecia areata. Some clones in this sample may be carry-over from other donors' samples.

The sample holds a few counts of this clonotype. The V call is TRBV11-3, the J call TRBJ1-1; D remains ambiguous. This CDR3 has 13 residues. Germline V gives CDR1 SGHNT, CDR2 YENEEA. V was cut by 0 bases and J by 4 bases, with 6 bases left in between. The CDR3 protein is CASSLDRLTEAFF. The CDR3, as DNA: TGTGCCAGCAGCTTAGACAGGCTCACTGAAGCTTTCTTT.

CDR3 region: CASSRRQDNTGELFF. The DNA for the CDR3 is TGTGCCAGCAGCCGGCGGCAGGACAACACCGGGGAGCTGTTTTTT. The V and J genes are TRBV14 and TRBJ2-2; D is undetermined. This CDR3 spans 15 amino acids. Germline loops: CDR1 SGHDN, CDR2 FVKESK. V lost 4 bases and J 2 bases, leaving 11 bases between the germline ends.

This clonotype was detected only a few times. The chain recombines TRBV12-3 or TRBV12-4 with TRBJ2-2; TRBD1 matches at 10 bases. The junction had 9 bases not matched to a gene; V was cut back by 5 bases and J by 6 bases. This CDR3 contains 16 residues. The CDR3 is CASSPGTGVGAGELFF. In DNA form, the CDR3 reads TGTGCCAGCAGTCCGGGGACAGGGGTGGGCGCCGGGGAGCTGTTTTTT.

V gene TRBV29-1 combines with J gene TRBJ2-2; no clear D. CDR3 length: 17 residues. Germline V gene data show CDR1 as SQVTM and CDR2 as ANQGSEA. V gave up 4 bases and J gave up 1 base, with 19 bases separating them. CDR3 sequence (DNA): TGCAGCGTTGGTCATAACAGCAGATTGGGGAACACCGGGGAGCTGTTTTTT. It yields the protein CSVGHNSRLGNTGELFF.

This clonotype was recorded once. This sequence is one base from a far larger clone and is likely a read error. V is TRBV7-8 and J is TRBJ2-3; D may match TRBD1 or TRBD2 (5 bases each). Per the germline V gene, CDR1 is SGHVS and CDR2 is FQNEAQ. CDR3 length: 14 amino acids. The ends were cut back, 1 base at V and 3 bases at J, with 8 bases in the middle. The CDR3 here is CASSLEGPTDTQYF. CDR3 DNA sequence: TGTGCCAGCAGCTTAGAGGGACCGACAGATACGCAGTATTTT.

In its sample, this clonotype was seen a few times. This sequence joins TRBV20-1 and TRBJ1-1, with D unclear. This CDR3 comprises 14 residues. CDR1 and CDR2 from the germline V gene are DFQATT and SNEGSKA (reference sequence). The germline V and J ends were trimmed by 1 base and 4 bases, with 13 bases remaining between them. The CDR3 DNA sequence: TGCAGTGCTAGAGCCTCACGGAGTGGCACTGAAGCTTTCTTT. It yields the protein CSARASRSGTEAFF.

This clonotype was recorded at least ten times. This rearrangement joins TRBV7-2 to TRBJ1-1; D gene uncertain. The CDR3 sequence is 14 residues long. In germline, CDR1 is SGHTA, CDR2 FQGNSA. The ends were cut back, 2 bases at V and 3 bases at J, with 10 bases in the middle. CDR3 coding DNA: TGTGCCAGCAGCTTACCCCTTGGGCACACTGAAGCTTTCTTT. Translated, it gives CASSLPLGHTEAFF. The whole variable domain, remainder taken from reference TRBV7-2 and TRBJ1-1, is GAGVSQSPSNKVTEKGKDVELRCDPISGHTALYWYRQSLGQGLEFLIYFQGNSAPDKSGLPSDRFSAERTGGSVSTLTIQRTQQEDSAVYLCASSLPLGHTEAFFGQGTRLTVV.

This clonotype was seen many times. CDR3 nucleotide sequence: TGTGCCAGCAGCTTAGACAGGGACCCCTACAATGAGCAGTTCTTC. Residues: CASSLDRDPYNEQFF. This rearrangement joins TRBV7-9 to TRBJ2-1; D might be TRBD1 (6 bases). Germline CDR1 and CDR2: SEHNR and FQNEAQ (reference sequence). Trimming left V 1 base short and J 2 bases short, with 9 bases between. The CDR3 runs to 15 residues.

This chain joins TRBV12-3 or TRBV12-4 and TRBJ1-5; D is unresolved. V gave up 1 base and J gave up 8 bases, with 12 bases separating them. The CDR3 runs to 14 residues. CDR3 amino acids: CASSLGRGIKPQHF. CDR3 DNA: TGTGCCAGCAGTTTAGGTCGGGGTATTAAGCCCCAGCATTTT.

This clonotype was observed at least ten times. The rearrangement joins TRBV20-1 to TRBJ2-7; D is unclear. CDR3 length equals 12 residues. Germline V gives CDR1 DFQATT, CDR2 SNEGSKA (reference sequence). The ends were cut back, 0 bases at V and 3 bases at J, with 6 bases in the middle. CDR3 nucleotides: TGCAGTGCTAGAGACAGGCGCTACGAGCAGTACTTC. Protein product: CSARDRRYEQYF.

This clonotype was observed many times. CDR3 in amino acids: CASRTPGTGGFYTF. CDR3 coding DNA: TGTGCCAGCAGGACCCCCGGGACAGGCGGCTTTTACACCTTC. This sequence joins TRBV6-5 and TRBJ1-2; TRBD1 matches 8 bases. The V and J ends lost 6 bases and 11 bases, in that order; junction bases with no gene match: 14. CDR3 length: 14 amino acids. The germline gives CDR1 MNHEY, CDR2 SVGAGI.

Ten or more counts support this clonotype. The V and J genes are TRBV20-1 and TRBJ1-1; tentative D call: TRBD1 (5 bases). Germline V lookup: CDR1 DFQATT, CDR2 SNEGSKA (reference sequence). CDR3 length: 17 residues. Trimming stripped 2 bases from V and 1 base from J, with 20 bases between. The CDR3 loop reads CSARPLRPRGSNTEAFF. The DNA of the CDR3 is TGCAGTGCTAGACCCCTACGCCCCCGGGGGTCGAACACTGAAGCTTTCTTT.

This clonotype was observed many times. The chain employs TRBV18 and TRBJ2-7; D unresolved. CDR3 length: 13 amino acids. Deletions cut 3 bases from V and 1 base from J, with 7 bases between. Looked up from germline, CDR1 is KGHSH and CDR2 is LQKENI. CDR3 sequence reads: CASSPGPSYEQYF. The DNA of the CDR3 is TGTGCCAGCTCACCCGGGCCTTCCTACGAGCAGTACTTC.

Ten or more counts support this clonotype. V and J are TRBV12-3 or TRBV12-4 and TRBJ1-5; D unclear. The V end was cut by 5 bases, the J end by 3 bases, with 8 bases between. This CDR3 is built from 13 residues. The CDR3 reads CASSTRTNQPQHF. In nucleotides, the CDR3 is TGTGCCAGCAGTACCCGTACCAATCAGCCCCAGCATTTT.

This clonotype was counted at least ten times. This chain uses TRBV6-5 with TRBJ2-5; no firm D call. Trimming shortened V by 6 bases and J by 5 bases, and 13 bases separated the two germline ends. The germline gives CDR1 MNHEY, CDR2 SVGAGI. This CDR3 is 13 amino acids long. The CDR3 DNA reads TGTGCCAGCAGCATAAGTTTGGGTGAGACCCAGTACTTC. It codes for CASSISLGETQYF.

This clonotype was observed many times. The chain carries TRBV29-1 and TRBJ2-1, with no clear D. From germline, CDR1 is SQVTM and CDR2 ANQGSEA. The germline V and J ends were trimmed by 4 bases and 0 bases, with 10 bases remaining between them. The CDR3 covers 14 residues. The CDR3 nucleotides are TGCAGCGTTGTTAGGCAGAGCTCCTACAATGAGCAGTTCTTC. It specifies CSVVRQSSYNEQFF.

This clonotype was picked up many times. CDR3 amino acids: CASSSGGSGTEAFF. In DNA, the CDR3 is TGTGCCAGCAGTTCGGGGGGGTCGGGGACTGAAGCTTTCTTT. V is TRBV28 and J is TRBJ1-1, with D perhaps TRBD1 (5 bases). V was shortened by 4 bases and J by 5 bases, with 14 bases between the two germline ends. The CDR3 consists of 14 residues. CDR1 MDHEN and CDR2 SYDVKM come from the germline V gene.

There are a few counts of this clonotype. The chain couples TRBV6-6 to TRBJ1-1, with unresolved D. The CDR3 covers 15 residues. The germline CDR1 and CDR2 sequences are MNHNY and SVGAGI (reference sequence). V shed 7 bases and J shed 0 bases, with 15 bases lying between them. The CDR3 DNA follows: TGTGCCAGCATCCCACCAGGACGGATGAACACTGAAGCTTTCTTT. Its protein is CASIPPGRMNTEAFF.

The table lists this clonotype with many counts. J is TRBJ1-6 and V is TRBV29-1; TRBD1 matches at 7 bases. The germline V gene encodes CDR1 SQVTM and CDR2 ANQGSEA. Germline trimming cut 6 bases from V and 7 bases from J; bases unmatched to any gene: 6. This CDR3 has 13 amino acids. The CDR3: CSVQQGTNSPLHF. As DNA, the CDR3 is TGCAGCGTACAACAGGGGACAAATTCACCCCTCCACTTT.

This clonotype was seen a handful of times. The chain carries TRBV14 and TRBJ2-5; no firm D call. With 0 bases removed from V and 2 bases from J, the gap between germline ends came to 10 bases. Germline loops: CDR1 SGHDN, CDR2 FVKESK. This CDR3 has 15 residues. The CDR3 loop is CASSQDGALQETQYF. The CDR3 DNA reads as TGTGCCAGCAGCCAAGATGGAGCTTTACAAGAGACCCAGTACTTC.

This clonotype was recorded a few times. V is TRBV27 and J is TRBJ2-5; TRBD1 is a possible D gene (6 bases). The V gene lost 4 bases and the J gene lost 0 bases, with 9 bases spanning the gap. The CDR3 is made up of 14 amino acids. CDR1 and CDR2 from the germline V gene are MNHEY and SMNVEV (reference sequence). The CDR3 DNA is TGTGCCAGCAGTTCGGACAGACACCAAGAGACCCAGTACTTC. It codes for CASSSDRHQETQYF.

About this clonotype: It may be a read error: a sequence one base away is much more abundant. The chain uses TRBV6-5 and TRBJ1-2; TRBD1 matches at 11 bases. This CDR3 contains 15 residues. Germline CDR1 MNHEY, CDR2 SVGAGI. The CDR3 DNA reads TGTGCCAGCAGCTCGGGACAGGGGGGACCCTATGGCGACACCTTC. Encoded protein: CASSSGQGGPYGDTF.

This clonotype showed up just a few times. The J gene is TRBJ1-2, the V gene TRBV7-2; possibly TRBD1 for D (5 bases). Trimming took off 5 bases at V and 0 bases at J, with 10 bases between the two ends. CDR3 length: 14 residues. The germline V gene has CDR1 SGHTA and CDR2 FQGNSA. The CDR3 spells CASSARQTNYGYTF. The CDR3 region has the DNA TGTGCCAGCAGCGCTCGACAGACTAACTATGGCTACACCTTC.

This clonotype has ten or more counts. The DNA for the CDR3 is TGTGCCAGCAGCCAAGACCCGGACACGAACACTGAAGCTTTCTTT. This codes for CASSQDPDTNTEAFF. This chain joins TRBV3-1 and TRBJ1-1, with D possibly TRBD1 on 5 matching bases. This CDR3 contains 15 residues. Germline V gene lookup returns CDR1 LGHDT and CDR2 YNNKEL (reference sequence). Trimming shortened V by 0 bases and J by 1 base, and 9 bases separated the two germline ends.

This clonotype was recorded at least ten times. The chain links TRBV20-1 to TRBJ1-1; no clear D gene. CDR1 and CDR2 (germline): DFQATT, SNEGSKA (reference sequence). The CDR3 spans 12 residues. Between the trimmed V and J ends, which lost 6 bases and 3 bases, there was a span of 11 bases. CDR3 loop: CSAPQEHTEAFF. The CDR3, as DNA: TGCAGTGCCCCGCAAGAACACACTGAAGCTTTCTTT.

Notes on this clonotype: With a much larger clone just one base away, this may be a read error. This chain joins TRBV5-1 and TRBJ2-2, with 8 bases aligning to TRBD1. With 3 bases clipped from V and 7 bases from J, the junction kept 11 bases outside the gene matches. Germline-derived CDR1 and CDR2 are SGHRS and YFSETQ. This CDR3 is built from 16 residues. The CDR3 region is CASSSKVTGECGELFF. In DNA, the CDR3 is TGCGCCAGCAGCTCCAAAGTGACAGGGGAGTGCGGGGAGCTGTTTTTT.

Many counts were recorded for this clonotype. This chain links TRBV20-1 with TRBJ2-1, with D tentatively TRBD1 or TRBD2 (6 bases each). The CDR3 has 15 residues. Trimming pared 3 bases from V and 4 bases from J, leaving 16 bases between. Per the germline V gene, CDR1 is DFQATT and CDR2 is SNEGSKA (reference sequence). In nucleotides, the CDR3 is TGCAGTGCTAGTCTGGGGGGCCAGAAGTACAATGAGCAGTTCTTC. Amino acid sequence: CSASLGGQKYNEQFF.

This clonotype came up many times. The CDR3 region is CASSQGAGRGEKLFF. DNA of the CDR3: TGTGCCAGCAGCCAAGGGGCCGGGAGGGGTGAAAAACTGTTTTTT. The rearrangement links TRBV3-1 to TRBJ1-4, with D possibly matching TRBD1 (5 bases). CDR3 length equals 15 residues. The germline V and J ends were trimmed by 1 base and 7 bases, with 13 bases remaining between them. Germline V CDR1 and CDR2: LGHDT, YNNKEL (reference sequence).

There are many counts of this clonotype. The rearrangement links TRBV7-3 to TRBJ1-2; a weak D match, TRBD1 (5 bases). Germline CDR1 and CDR2: SGHTA and FQGTGA. The CDR3 has 12 residues. V was pared by 4 bases and J by 7 bases, with 10 bases between. The CDR3 is CASSSGSAGYTF. In DNA, the CDR3 is TGTGCCAGCAGCTCAGGGTCAGCTGGCTACACCTTC.

This clonotype has a count of ten or more. This chain links TRBV5-1 with TRBJ1-1; TRBD1 aligns across 7 bases. Germline V gene lookup returns CDR1 SGHRS and CDR2 YFSETQ. The CDR3 has 14 amino acids. With V trimmed by 0 bases and J by 5 bases, 4 bases remained unmatched. The CDR3, as DNA: TGCGCCAGCAGCTTGGGACAGGGCGGGACTGAAGCTTTCTTT. Protein: CASSLGQGGTEAFF.

The V call is TRBV7-2, the J call TRBJ2-7; the D gene could be TRBD1 or TRBD2 (6 bases each). The V gene lost 5 bases and the J gene lost 2 bases, with 16 bases spanning the gap. The CDR3 has 15 residues. Germline V CDR1 and CDR2: SGHTA, FQGNSA. Here the CDR3 reads CASSAQGGGAYEQYF. DNA for the CDR3: TGTGCCAGCAGCGCCCAAGGAGGGGGTGCCTACGAGCAGTACTTC.

This clonotype showed up many times. The chain is built from TRBV3-1 and TRBJ2-6; TRBD1 is a possible D gene (5 bases). Trimming pared 6 bases from V and 0 bases from J, leaving 12 bases between. The CDR3 spans 16 residues. Per the germline V gene, CDR1 is LGHDT and CDR2 is YNNKEL (reference sequence). CDR3 residues: CASSPIGVSGANVLTF. In DNA, the CDR3 is TGTGCCAGCAGTCCCATAGGGGTCTCTGGGGCCAACGTCCTGACTTTC. Looking up the rest from reference TRBV3-1 and TRBJ2-6 gives the full variable domain: DTAVSQTPKYLVTQMGNDKSIKCEQNLGHDTMYWYKQDSKKFLKIMFSYNNKELIINETVPNRFSPKSPDKAHLNLHINSLELGDSAVYFCASSPIGVSGANVLTFGAGSRLTVL.